A selection of T cell receptor beta chains follows, all from one sample in a study of T cell responses to AZD1222 COVID-19 vaccine. TCRdb's copy holds only in-frame clones and misses some; the assay was immunoSEQ multiplex PCR. This sample has over 150,000 clones, with around 92% found just once. Sequenced here: peripheral blood, sampled on day 0 of MenACWY control vaccination. Receptors originate from an adult in good health. The CDR3 runs from the conserved cysteine through the conserved F or W. The D gene is left open where the match is weak. The listing skips clone size in some rows; elsewhere it reads once, few, many or a size class.

J: TRBJ1-1
size: NA
V: TRBV7-6
D: NA
CDR3: CASSLVGRANTEAFF
DNA: TGTGCCAGCAGCTTAGTAGGGAGGGCAAACACTGAAGCTTTCTTT

J: TRBJ1-1
size: NA
V: TRBV6-4
D: TRBD1
CDR3: CASSAGQATEAFF
DNA: TGTGCCAGCAGTGCGGGACAGGCGACTGAAGCTTTCTTT

J: TRBJ1-2
size: NA
V: TRBV30
D: NA
CDR3: CAWSVERSYGYTF
DNA: TGTGCCTGGAGTGTCGAACGGAGCTATGGCTACACCTTC

J: TRBJ2-1
size: NA
V: TRBV11-3
D: NA
CDR3: CASSSFLSGYYNEQFF
DNA: TGTGCCAGCAGCTCCTTCCTAAGCGGATACTACAATGAGCAGTTCTTC

J: TRBJ1-4
size: NA
V: TRBV7-8
D: TRBD1
CDR3: CASSPAPGQGAGGEKLFF
DNA: TGTGCCAGCAGCCCTGCCCCGGGACAGGGGGCGGGGGGGGAAAAACTGTTTTTT

J: TRBJ2-7
size: NA
V: TRBV29-1
D: NA
CDR3: CSVEVRGLYEQYF
DNA: TGCAGCGTTGAAGTTCGAGGGCTCTACGAGCAGTACTTC

J: TRBJ2-3
size: NA
V: TRBV7-2
D: NA
CDR3: CASSSFRVADTQYF
DNA: TGTGCCAGCAGCTCCTTCCGTGTGGCAGATACGCAGTATTTT

J: TRBJ2-5
size: once
V: TRBV28
D: NA
CDR3: CASSPGDTETQYF
DNA: TGTGCCAGCAGTCCGGGAGATACGGAGACCCAGTACTTC

J: TRBJ2-5
size: NA
V: TRBV7-9
D: NA
CDR3: CASTAIQETQYF
DNA: TGTGCCAGCACTGCGATCCAAGAGACCCAGTACTTC

J: TRBJ2-1
size: NA
V: TRBV2
D: TRBD2
CDR3: CASRGTSGRGGLQDEQFF
DNA: TGTGCCAGCAGAGGTACTAGCGGGAGAGGAGGCCTACAAGATGAGCAGTTCTTC

J: TRBJ1-2
size: NA
V: TRBV30
D: NA
CDR3: CAWSMIRTYGYTF
DNA: TGTGCCTGGAGCATGATTAGAACCTATGGCTACACCTTC

J: TRBJ1-2
size: NA
V: TRBV19
D: NA
CDR3: CASSGGRGNGYTF
DNA: TGTGCCAGTAGTGGGGGGCGCGGGAATGGCTACACCTTC

J: TRBJ1-4
size: NA
V: TRBV5-1
D: TRBD1
CDR3: CASSSGQSGFEKLFF
DNA: TGCGCCAGCAGCTCGGGACAGTCAGGTTTCGAAAAACTGTTTTTT

J: TRBJ1-5
size: NA
V: TRBV4-2
D: NA
CDR3: CASSQRGVDQPQHF
DNA: TGTGCCAGCAGCCAACGGGGGGTAGATCAGCCCCAGCATTTT

J: TRBJ1-4
size: NA
V: TRBV7-9
D: NA
CDR3: CASGEPPLLSDEKLFF
DNA: TGTGCCAGCGGGGAGCCTCCCTTACTATCGGATGAAAAACTGTTTTTT

J: TRBJ1-1
size: NA
V: TRBV30
D: TRBD1
CDR3: CAWGTGPPEAFF
DNA: TGTGCCTGGGGGACAGGTCCCCCTGAAGCTTTCTTT

J: TRBJ2-2
size: NA
V: TRBV6-5
D: TRBD2
CDR3: CASRGLGNTGELFF
DNA: TGTGCCAGCAGAGGACTAGGGAACACCGGGGAGCTGTTTTTT

J: TRBJ2-1
size: NA
V: TRBV9
D: NA
CDR3: CASSVGLNEQFF
DNA: TGTGCCAGCAGCGTAGGCCTGAATGAGCAGTTCTTC

J: TRBJ1-1
size: NA
V: TRBV3-1/TRBV3-2
D: NA
CDR3: CASSFNLQEAFF
DNA: TGTGCCAGCAGCTTTAACCTACAAGAAGCTTTCTTT

J: TRBJ2-1
size: once
V: TRBV2
D: NA
CDR3: CASRQEAYNEQFF
DNA: TGTGCCAGCAGACAGGAGGCCTACAATGAGCAGTTCTTC

J: TRBJ2-7
size: NA
V: TRBV6-1
D: NA
CDR3: CASSEARLGLSYEQYF
DNA: TGTGCCAGCAGTGAAGCGCGGTTAGGCCTCTCCTACGAGCAGTACTTC

J: TRBJ2-1
size: NA
V: TRBV7-6
D: TRBD1
CDR3: CASSFLKTGGDEQFF
DNA: TGTGCCAGCAGCTTCCTAAAAACAGGGGGCGATGAGCAGTTCTTC

J: TRBJ2-1
size: NA
V: TRBV7-9
D: TRBD2
CDR3: CASSPGLAGDLDEQFF
DNA: TGTGCCAGCAGCCCCGGACTAGCGGGAGATCTGGATGAGCAGTTCTTC

J: TRBJ1-1
size: NA
V: TRBV5-1
D: NA
CDR3: CASSLEGRMNTEAFF
DNA: TGCGCCAGCAGCTTGGAGGGACGGATGAACACTGAAGCTTTCTTT

J: TRBJ2-1
size: NA
V: TRBV7-9
D: NA
CDR3: CASSPDSYNEQFF
DNA: TGTGCCAGCAGCCCGGACAGTTACAATGAGCAGTTCTTC

J: TRBJ2-2
size: NA
V: TRBV9
D: NA
CDR3: CASSVARGRDTGELFF
DNA: TGTGCCAGCAGCGTAGCCCGGGGGCGGGACACCGGGGAGCTGTTTTTT

J: TRBJ2-3
size: NA
V: TRBV5-4
D: NA
CDR3: CASGRDRLSTDTQYF
DNA: TGTGCCAGCGGGCGGGACCGCCTTAGCACAGATACGCAGTATTTT

J: TRBJ2-1
size: NA
V: TRBV3-1/TRBV3-2
D: NA
CDR3: CASSRSHDNEQFF
DNA: TGTGCCAGCAGCCGGAGCCACGACAATGAGCAGTTCTTC

J: TRBJ1-2
size: NA
V: TRBV7-9
D: NA
CDR3: CASSPPLSYGYTF
DNA: TGTGCCAGCAGCCCTCCCCTTAGCTATGGCTACACCTTC

J: TRBJ1-1
size: NA
V: TRBV19
D: NA
CDR3: CASSFTWNTEAFF
DNA: TGTGCCAGTAGTTTCACCTGGAACACTGAAGCTTTCTTT

J: TRBJ1-6
size: NA
V: TRBV7-2
D: TRBD1
CDR3: CASSEAGGTVGSPLHF
DNA: TGTGCCAGCAGCGAAGCAGGGGGGACGGTGGGTTCACCCCTCCACTTT

J: TRBJ2-1
size: NA
V: TRBV28
D: TRBD2
CDR3: CASSFYLAGANEQFF
DNA: TGTGCCAGCAGTTTTTATCTAGCGGGAGCCAATGAGCAGTTCTTC

J: TRBJ2-1
size: NA
V: TRBV6-4
D: TRBD2
CDR3: CASSERAGGNNEQFF
DNA: TGTGCCAGCAGTGAAAGAGCGGGAGGAAACAATGAGCAGTTCTTC

J: TRBJ2-1
size: NA
V: TRBV27
D: NA
CDR3: CASSPPSGYNEQFF
DNA: TGTGCCAGCAGTCCCCCCTCCGGTTACAATGAGCAGTTCTTC

J: TRBJ2-1
size: NA
V: TRBV7-3
D: TRBD2
CDR3: CASSPPGTSGSSYNEQFF
DNA: TGTGCCAGCAGCCCCCCAGGGACTAGCGGCAGCTCCTACAATGAGCAGTTCTTC

J: TRBJ1-6
size: NA
V: TRBV2
D: NA
CDR3: CASSLVSPLHF
DNA: TGTGCCAGCAGCCTGGTCTCACCCCTCCACTTT

J: TRBJ1-3
size: NA
V: TRBV6-2/TRBV6-3
D: NA
CDR3: CASTPHTSGNTIYF
DNA: TGTGCCAGCACCCCACACACTTCTGGAAACACCATATATTTT

J: TRBJ2-3
size: NA
V: TRBV18
D: TRBD2
CDR3: CASSPPSGSGADTQYF
DNA: TGTGCCAGCTCACCACCTAGCGGGAGTGGGGCAGATACGCAGTATTTT

J: TRBJ2-5
size: NA
V: TRBV7-9
D: NA
CDR3: CASSPKLWSFQETQYF
DNA: TGTGCCAGCAGCCCCAAATTATGGAGTTTCCAAGAGACCCAGTACTTC

J: TRBJ2-7
size: NA
V: TRBV5-1
D: NA
CDR3: CASSLVGSSYEQYF
DNA: TGCGCCAGCAGCTTGGTCGGGTCTTCCTACGAGCAGTACTTC

J: TRBJ2-7
size: few
V: TRBV6-2/TRBV6-3
D: NA
CDR3: CASSFPAGSSYEQYF
DNA: TGTGCCAGCAGTTTCCCAGCGGGCAGCTCCTACGAGCAGTACTTC

J: TRBJ1-1
size: NA
V: TRBV9
D: TRBD1
CDR3: CASSALTGGTEAFF
DNA: TGTGCCAGCAGCGCCCTGACAGGGGGCACTGAAGCTTTCTTT

J: TRBJ1-1
size: NA
V: TRBV11-3
D: NA
CDR3: CASSRYGVGDTEAFF
DNA: TGTGCCAGCAGCCGATACGGGGTCGGGGACACTGAAGCTTTCTTT

J: TRBJ1-4
size: NA
V: TRBV2
D: TRBD1
CDR3: CASSGTGEKLFF
DNA: TGTGCCAGCTCCGGGACAGGTGAAAAACTGTTTTTT

J: TRBJ1-2
size: NA
V: TRBV9
D: NA
CDR3: CASSHPVTNGYTF
DNA: TGTGCCAGCAGCCACCCGGTAACGAATGGCTACACCTTC